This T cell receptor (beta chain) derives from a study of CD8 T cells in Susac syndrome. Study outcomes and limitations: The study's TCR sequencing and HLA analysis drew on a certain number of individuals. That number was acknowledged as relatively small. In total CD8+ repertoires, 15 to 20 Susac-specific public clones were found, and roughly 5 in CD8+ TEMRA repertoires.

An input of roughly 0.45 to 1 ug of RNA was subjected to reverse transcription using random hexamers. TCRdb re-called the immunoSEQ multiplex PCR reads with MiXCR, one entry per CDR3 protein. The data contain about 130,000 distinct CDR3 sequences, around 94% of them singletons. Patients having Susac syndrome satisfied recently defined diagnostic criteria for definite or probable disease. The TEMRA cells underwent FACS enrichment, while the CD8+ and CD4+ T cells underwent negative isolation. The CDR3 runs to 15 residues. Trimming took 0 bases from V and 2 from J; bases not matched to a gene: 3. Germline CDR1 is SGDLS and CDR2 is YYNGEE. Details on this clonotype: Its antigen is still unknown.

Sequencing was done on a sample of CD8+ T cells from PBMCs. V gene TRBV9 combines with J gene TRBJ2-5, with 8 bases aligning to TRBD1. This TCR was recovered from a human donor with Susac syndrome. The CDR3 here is CASSVGQGAQETQYF. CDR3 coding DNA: TGTGCCAGCAGCGTAGGTCAGGGGGCTCAAGAGACCCAGTACTTC.